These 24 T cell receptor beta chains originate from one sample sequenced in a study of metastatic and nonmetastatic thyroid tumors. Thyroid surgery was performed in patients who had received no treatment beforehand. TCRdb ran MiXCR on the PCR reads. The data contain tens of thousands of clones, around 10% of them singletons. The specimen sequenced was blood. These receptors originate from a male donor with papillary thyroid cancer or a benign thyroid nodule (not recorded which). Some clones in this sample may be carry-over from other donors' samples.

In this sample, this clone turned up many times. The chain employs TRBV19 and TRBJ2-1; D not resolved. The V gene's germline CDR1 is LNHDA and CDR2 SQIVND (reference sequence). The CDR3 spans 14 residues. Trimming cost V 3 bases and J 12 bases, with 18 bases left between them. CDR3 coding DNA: TGTGCCAGTAGTATGAGGACGGTTAGAGCAGCGCAGTTCTTC. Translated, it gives CASSMRTVRAAQFF.

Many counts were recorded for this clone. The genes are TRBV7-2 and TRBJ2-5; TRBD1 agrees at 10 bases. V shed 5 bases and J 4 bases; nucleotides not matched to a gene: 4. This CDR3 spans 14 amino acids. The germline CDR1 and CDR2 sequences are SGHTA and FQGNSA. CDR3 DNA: TGTGCCAGCAGCCGACAGGGGGCGCGAGAGACCCAGTACTTC. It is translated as CASSRQGARETQYF. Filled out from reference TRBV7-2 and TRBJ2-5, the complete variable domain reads GAGVSQSPSNKVTEKGKDVELRCDPISGHTALYWYRQSLGQGLEFLIYFQGNSAPDKSGLPSDRFSAERTGGSVSTLTIQRTQQEDSAVYLCASSRQGARETQYFGPGTRLLVL.

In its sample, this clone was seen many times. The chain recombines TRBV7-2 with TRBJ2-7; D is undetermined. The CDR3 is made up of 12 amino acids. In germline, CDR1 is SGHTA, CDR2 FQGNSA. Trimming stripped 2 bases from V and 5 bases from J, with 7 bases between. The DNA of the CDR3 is TGTGCCAGCAGCTTAAACGAGGACGAGCAGTACTTC. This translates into CASSLNEDEQYF.

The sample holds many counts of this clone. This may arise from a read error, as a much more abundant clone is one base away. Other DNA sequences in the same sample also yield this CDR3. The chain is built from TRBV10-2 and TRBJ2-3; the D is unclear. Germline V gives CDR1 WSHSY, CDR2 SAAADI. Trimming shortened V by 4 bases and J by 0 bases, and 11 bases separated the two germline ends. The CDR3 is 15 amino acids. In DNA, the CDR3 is TGCGCCAGCAGTGTGAAGCGTCCTAGCACAGATACGCAGTATTTT. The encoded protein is CASSVKRPSTDTQYF.

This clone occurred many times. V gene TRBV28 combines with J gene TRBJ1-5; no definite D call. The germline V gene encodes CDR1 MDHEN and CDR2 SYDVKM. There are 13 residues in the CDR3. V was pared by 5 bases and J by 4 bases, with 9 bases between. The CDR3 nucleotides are TGTGCCAGCAGTCACGATTTTAATCAGCCCCAGCATTTT. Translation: CASSHDFNQPQHF.

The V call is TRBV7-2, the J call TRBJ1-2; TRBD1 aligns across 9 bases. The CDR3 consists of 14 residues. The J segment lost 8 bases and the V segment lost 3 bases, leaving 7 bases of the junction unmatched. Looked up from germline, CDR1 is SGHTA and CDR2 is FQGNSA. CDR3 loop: CASSFPQGARGYTF. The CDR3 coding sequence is TGTGCCAGCAGCTTTCCACAGGGGGCGCGGGGCTACACCTTC.

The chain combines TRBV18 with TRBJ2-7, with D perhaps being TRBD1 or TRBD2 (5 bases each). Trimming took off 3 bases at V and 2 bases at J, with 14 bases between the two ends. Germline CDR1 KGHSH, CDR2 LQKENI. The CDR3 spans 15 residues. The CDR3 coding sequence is TGTGCCAGCTCACCGACCGGGACGGCGACCTACGAGCAGTACTTC. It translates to CASSPTGTATYEQYF. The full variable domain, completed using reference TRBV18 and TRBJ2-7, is NAGVMQNPRHLVRRRGQEARLRCSPMKGHSHVYWYRQLPEEGLKFMVYLQKENIIDESGMPKERFSAEFPKEGPSILRIQQVVRGDSAAYFCASSPTGTATYEQYFGPGTRLTVT.

CDR3 sequence reads: CASSFRASAPYEQYF. The CDR3 DNA reads as TGTGCCAGCAGCTTCCGCGCTTCAGCCCCCTACGAGCAGTACTTC. J is TRBJ2-7 and V is TRBV11-2, with D unresolved. The CDR3 totals 15 residues. V lost 3 bases to trimming and J lost 2 bases, with 14 bases between them. The germline V gene encodes CDR1 SGHAT and CDR2 FQNNGV.

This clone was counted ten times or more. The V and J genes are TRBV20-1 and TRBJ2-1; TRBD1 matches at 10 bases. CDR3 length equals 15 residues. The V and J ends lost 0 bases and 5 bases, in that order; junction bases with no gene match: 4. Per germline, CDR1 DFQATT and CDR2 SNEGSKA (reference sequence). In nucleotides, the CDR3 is TGCAGTGCTAGAGATGGGGACAGGGGACACAATGAGCAGTTCTTC. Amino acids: CSARDGDRGHNEQFF.

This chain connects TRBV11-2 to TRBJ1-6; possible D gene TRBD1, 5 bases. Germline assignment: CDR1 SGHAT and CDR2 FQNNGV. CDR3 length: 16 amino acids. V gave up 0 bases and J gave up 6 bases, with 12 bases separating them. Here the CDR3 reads CASSLEWGSVNSPLHF. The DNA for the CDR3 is TGTGCCAGCAGCTTAGAGTGGGGGTCGGTTAATTCACCCCTCCACTTT.

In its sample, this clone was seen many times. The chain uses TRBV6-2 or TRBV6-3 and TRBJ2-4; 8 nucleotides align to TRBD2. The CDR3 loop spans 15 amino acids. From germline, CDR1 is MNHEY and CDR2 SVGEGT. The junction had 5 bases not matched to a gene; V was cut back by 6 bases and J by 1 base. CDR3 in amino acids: CASSPGGGAKNIQYF. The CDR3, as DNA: TGTGCCAGCAGCCCCGGGGGGGGTGCCAAAAACATTCAGTACTTC.

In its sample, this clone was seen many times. The CDR3 nucleotides read TGTGCCAGCAGCTCCACGACAGGGGGTAATTCACCCCTCCACTTT. It yields the protein CASSSTTGGNSPLHF. V is TRBV9 and J is TRBJ1-6; 9 bases map to TRBD1. V dropped 4 bases and J dropped 6; count of bases not matched to a gene: 5. The germline V gene encodes CDR1 SGDLS and CDR2 YYNGEE. This CDR3 spans 15 amino acids.

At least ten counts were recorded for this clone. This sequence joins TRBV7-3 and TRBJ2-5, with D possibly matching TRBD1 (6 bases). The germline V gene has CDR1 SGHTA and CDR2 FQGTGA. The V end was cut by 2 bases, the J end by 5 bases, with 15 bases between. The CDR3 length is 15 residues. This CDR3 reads CASSLLGTQGETQYF. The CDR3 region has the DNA TGTGCCAGCAGCTTATTAGGCACCCAGGGGGAGACCCAGTACTTC.

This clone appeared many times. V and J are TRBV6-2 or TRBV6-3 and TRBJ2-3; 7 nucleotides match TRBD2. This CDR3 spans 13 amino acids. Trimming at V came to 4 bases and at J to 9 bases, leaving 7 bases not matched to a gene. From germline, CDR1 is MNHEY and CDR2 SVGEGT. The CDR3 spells CASSLAGVATQYF. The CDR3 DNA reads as TGTGCCAGCAGTTTGGCGGGAGTTGCGACGCAGTATTTT.

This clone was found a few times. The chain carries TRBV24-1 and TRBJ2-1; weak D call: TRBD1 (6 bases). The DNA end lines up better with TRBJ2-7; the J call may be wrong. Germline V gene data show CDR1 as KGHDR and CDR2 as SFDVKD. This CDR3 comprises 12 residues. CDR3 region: CAREDRSYEQYF. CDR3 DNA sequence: TGTGCCAGAGAGGACAGATCCTACGAGCAGTACTTC.

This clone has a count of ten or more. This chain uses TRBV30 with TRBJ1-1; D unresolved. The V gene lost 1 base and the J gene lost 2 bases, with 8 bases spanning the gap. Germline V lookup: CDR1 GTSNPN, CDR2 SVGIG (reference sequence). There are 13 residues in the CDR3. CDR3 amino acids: CAWSGHSNTEAFF. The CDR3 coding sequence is TGTGCCTGGAGTGGACACAGTAACACTGAAGCTTTCTTT.

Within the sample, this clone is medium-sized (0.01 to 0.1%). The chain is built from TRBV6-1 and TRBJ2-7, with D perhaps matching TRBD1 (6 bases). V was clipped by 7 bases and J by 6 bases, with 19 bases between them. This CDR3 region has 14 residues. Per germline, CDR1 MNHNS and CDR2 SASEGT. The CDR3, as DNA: TGTGCCAGCACGCCACGGACAGCTTTTAGCGAGCAGTACTTC. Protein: CASTPRTAFSEQYF.

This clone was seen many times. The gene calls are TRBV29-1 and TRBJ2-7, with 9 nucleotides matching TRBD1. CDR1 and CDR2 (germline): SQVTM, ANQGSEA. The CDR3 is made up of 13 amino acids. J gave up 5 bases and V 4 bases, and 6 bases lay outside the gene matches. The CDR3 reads CSVGVDRGHEQYF. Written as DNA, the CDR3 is TGCAGCGTTGGGGTGGACAGGGGCCACGAGCAGTACTTC.

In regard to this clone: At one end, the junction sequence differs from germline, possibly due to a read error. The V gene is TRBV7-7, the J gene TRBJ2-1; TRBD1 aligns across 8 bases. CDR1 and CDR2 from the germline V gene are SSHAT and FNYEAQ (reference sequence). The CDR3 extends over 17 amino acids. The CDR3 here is CASSLPQGAVSYNEQFF. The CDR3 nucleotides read TGTGCTAGCAGCCTGCCTCAGGGGGCCGTCTCCTACAATGAGCAGTTCTTC.

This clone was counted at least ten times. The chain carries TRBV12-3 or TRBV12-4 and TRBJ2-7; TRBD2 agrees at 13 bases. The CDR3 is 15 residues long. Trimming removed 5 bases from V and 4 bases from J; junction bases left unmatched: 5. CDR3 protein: CASSPGLAGVYEQYF. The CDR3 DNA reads TGTGCCAGCAGTCCCGGACTAGCGGGAGTATACGAGCAGTACTTC.

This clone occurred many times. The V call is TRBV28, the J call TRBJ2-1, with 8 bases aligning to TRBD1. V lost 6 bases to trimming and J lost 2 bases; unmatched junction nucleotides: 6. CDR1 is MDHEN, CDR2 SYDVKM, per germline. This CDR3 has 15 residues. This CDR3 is CASSRTGLTYNEQFF. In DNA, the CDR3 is TGTGCCAGCAGCAGGACAGGGCTTACCTACAATGAGCAGTTCTTC.

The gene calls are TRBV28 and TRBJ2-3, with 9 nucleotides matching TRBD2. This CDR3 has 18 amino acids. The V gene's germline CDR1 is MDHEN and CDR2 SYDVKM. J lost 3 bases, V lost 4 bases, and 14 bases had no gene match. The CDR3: CASSCPYGLARGTDTQYF. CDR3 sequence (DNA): TGTGCCAGCAGTTGCCCCTATGGACTAGCGCGAGGGACAGATACGCAGTATTTT. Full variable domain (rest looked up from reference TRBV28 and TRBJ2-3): DVKVTQSSRYLVKRTGEKVFLECVQDMDHENMFWYRQDPGLGLRLIYFSYDVKMKEKGDIPEGYSVSREKKERFSLILESASTNQTSMYLCASSCPYGLARGTDTQYFGPGTRLTVL.

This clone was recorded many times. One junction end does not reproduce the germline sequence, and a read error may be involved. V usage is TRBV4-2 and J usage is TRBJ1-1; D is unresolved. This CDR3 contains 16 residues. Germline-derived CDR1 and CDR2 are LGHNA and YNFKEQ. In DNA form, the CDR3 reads TGTGCCAGCAAGGGAGGGCTTGGAGGGATGAACATTGAAGCTTTCTTT. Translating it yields CASKGGLGGMNIEAFF.

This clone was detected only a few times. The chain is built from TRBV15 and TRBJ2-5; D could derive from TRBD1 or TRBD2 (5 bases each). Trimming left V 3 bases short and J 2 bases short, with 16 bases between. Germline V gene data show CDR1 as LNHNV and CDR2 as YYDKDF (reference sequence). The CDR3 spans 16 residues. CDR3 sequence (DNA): TGTGCCACCAGCAGCGCACGGGGCGGCTTTCAAGAGACCCAGTACTTC. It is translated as CATSSARGGFQETQYF.